This section outlines one TCR beta chain sequence together with its context. From germline, CDR1 is SGHNT and CDR2 YYREEE (reference sequence). This CDR3 spans 13 amino acids. V lost 4 bases to trimming and J lost 1 base, with 8 bases between them. The sample comes from a study of T cell changes during pregnancy in multiple sclerosis. Some clones are missing from TCRdb's copy, which holds only in-frame ones; the method was immunoSEQ multiplex PCR. The repertoire holds 90,000 or so clones, with about 92% as singletons. The rearrangement joins TRBV5-4 to TRBJ1-1; D perhaps matches TRBD1 (5 bases). The sequencing here drew on peripheral blood, taken in the first trimester of pregnancy. This clonotype was sampled from a female donor with multiple sclerosis, enrolled in a pregnancy study. The CDR3 sequence is CASSRTPNTEAFF. DNA of the CDR3: TGTGCCAGCAGCCGGACACCGAACACTGAAGCTTTCTTT.